These 7 T cell receptor beta chains share one sample of origin, sequenced in a study of early T cells in non-severe SARS-CoV-2 infection. TCRdb analysed the 5' RACE reads with MiXCR anew, one entry per CDR3 protein. The sample has about 69,000 distinct CDR3 sequences, over 9.5% seen once; the top ten hold roughly 6%. The source material was whole blood. The source is an adult who was a healthcare worker with PCR-confirmed SARS-CoV-2 infection or an uninfected control (not recorded which).

Many counts were recorded for this clonotype. V is TRBV4-2 and J is TRBJ1-1; 8 nucleotides match TRBD1. V shed 4 bases, J shed 0 bases, and the junction held 10 bases outside the gene matches. The V gene's germline CDR1 is LGHNA and CDR2 YNFKEQ. This CDR3 has 17 residues. The CDR3, as DNA: TGTGCCAGCAGCCCCGGGACAGGAGTTTCTATGAACACTGAAGCTTTCTTT. The encoded protein is CASSPGTGVSMNTEAFF.

The chain links TRBV12-3 or TRBV12-4 to TRBJ1-4; no reliable D call. Trimming took off 1 base at V and 8 bases at J, with 8 bases between the two ends. The CDR3 length is 13 residues. The CDR3 bases are TGTGCCAGCAGTTTAGGACCGGAGGAAAAACTGTTTTTT. This gives the protein CASSLGPEEKLFF.

This clonotype was picked up a small number of times. The chain employs TRBV4-3 and TRBJ2-1, with 8 bases identical to TRBD2. V trimming: 0 bases; J trimming: 9 bases; junction bases outside the gene matches: 7. CDR1 and CDR2 from the germline V gene are LGHNA and YSLEER. The CDR3 runs 15 residues. The CDR3 DNA reads TGCGCCAGCAGCCAAGAGGGGACTAGGTCTGGTGAGCAGTTCTTC. This translates into CASSQEGTRSGEQFF.

This clonotype was picked up many times. One junction end disagrees with the germline gene, perhaps due to a read error. The CDR3 nucleotides read TGTGCCAGCAGCCTTGGGAGCAAACAGCCCCAGCATTTT. Translation gives CASSLGSKQPQHF. This chain connects TRBV7-9 to TRBJ1-5; D unresolved. CDR3 length: 13 residues. Looked up from germline, CDR1 is SEHNR and CDR2 is FQNEAQ (reference sequence).

This clonotype was seen repeatedly, ten times or more. V usage is TRBV27 and J usage is TRBJ2-7; the D gene is possibly TRBD1 (5 bases). This CDR3 is built from 13 residues. Germline CDR1 and CDR2: MNHEY and SMNVEV (reference sequence). Trimming cost V 4 bases and J 0 bases, with 7 bases left between them. In DNA, the CDR3 is TGTGCCAGCAGTTGGGGCGCCTCCTACGAGCAGTACTTC. The encoded protein is CASSWGASYEQYF.

This clonotype was counted many times. The rearrangement links TRBV19 to TRBJ2-2; D call uncertain. The CDR3 extends over 12 amino acids. The germline gives CDR1 LNHDA, CDR2 SQIVND (reference sequence). V gave up 5 bases and J gave up 6 bases, with 7 bases separating them. CDR3 bases: TGTGCCAGTAGTTCTGTCGCCGGGGAGCTGTTTTTT. Encoded protein: CASSSVAGELFF.

The J gene is TRBJ2-5, the V gene TRBV11-1; D call uncertain. Trimming cost V 0 bases and J 0 bases, with 8 bases left between them. The CDR3 has 15 residues. The germline gives CDR1 SGHAT, CDR2 FQDESV (reference sequence). CDR3 loop: CASSLAPLYQETQYF. CDR3 nucleotide sequence: TGTGCCAGCAGCTTAGCACCGCTATACCAAGAGACCCAGTACTTC.